These T cell receptor beta chains were read from a single sample in a study of post-analysis software for immune sequencing data. MiXCR, run by TCRdb on the PCR reads, gives a single entry per CDR3 protein. The table shows around 400,000 distinct CDR3 sequences, with less than 35% occurring only once. Sample: blood. All receptors come from a girl aged 5 to 17 with multiple sclerosis. CDR3s include the opening cysteine and the closing phenylalanine or tryptophan. Fields, in order: V gene, clone size, J gene, D gene, CDR3 protein, CDR3 DNA. A D gene is named only where the DNA matches it firmly. The listing skips clone size in some rows; elsewhere it reads once, few, many or a size class.

TRBV4-1,NA,TRBJ2-5,TRBD2,CASSQEGSGVQETQYF,TGCGCCAGCAGCCAAGAGGGTAGCGGGGTACAAGAGACCCAGTACTTC
TRBV7-2,few,TRBJ2-7,NA,CASMVGFPTYEQYF,TGTGCCAGCATGGTGGGGTTCCCCACCTACGAGCAGTACTTC
TRBV7-3,NA,TRBJ2-1,TRBD2,CASSLMASGNDNEQFF,TGTGCCAGCAGCTTAATGGCCAGCGGGAACGACAATGAGCAGTTCTTC
TRBV7-3,many,TRBJ2-3,TRBD1,CASSPTGQGTDTQYF,TGTGCCAGCAGCCCGACCGGACAGGGCACAGATACGCAGTATTTT
TRBV5-1,few,TRBJ1-1,NA,CASTRDGNTEAFF,TGCGCCAGCACCCGGGACGGAAACACTGAAGCTTTCTTT
TRBV4-1,NA,TRBJ1-2,NA,CASSQDLGDYTF,TGCGCCAGCAGCCAAGATCTAGGGGACTACACCTTC
TRBV10-3,many,TRBJ1-2,NA,CATDTANYGYTF,TGTGCCACCGACACAGCTAACTATGGCTACACCTTC
TRBV5-1,NA,TRBJ2-7,NA,CASSLFSGGSEQYF,TGCGCCAGCAGCTTGTTCTCTGGGGGAAGCGAGCAGTACTTC
TRBV7-6,NA,TRBJ2-7,TRBD2,CASSTGSGGTYEQYF,TGTGCCAGCAGCACCGGATCGGGGGGGACCTACGAGCAGTACTTC
TRBV15,NA,TRBJ1-2,NA,CATSRVGGGGRGGYTF,TGTGCCACCAGCAGAGTAGGCGGGGGAGGGCGAGGTGGCTACACCTTC
TRBV10-3,NA,TRBJ1-1,TRBD1,CAISEFPGQGDGMNTEAFF,TGTGCCATCAGTGAGTTCCCGGGACAGGGTGACGGGATGAACACTGAAGCTTTCTTT
TRBV20-1,NA,TRBJ2-5,TRBD2,CSAPTSGAQGETQYF,TGCAGTGCTCCGACTAGCGGGGCCCAGGGGGAGACCCAGTACTTC
TRBV9,NA,TRBJ1-6,NA,CASSPRGSAFPLHF,TGTGCCAGCAGCCCGCGGGGCTCCGCGTTTCCCCTCCACTTT
TRBV10-3,few,TRBJ1-1,NA,CAILGGFHTEAFF,TGTGCCATTCTGGGGGGATTTCACACTGAAGCTTTCTTT
TRBV11-2,few,TRBJ2-3,NA,CASSLPEPRTDTQYF,TGTGCCAGCAGCTTACCCGAGCCTCGGACAGATACGCAGTATTTT
TRBV7-8,NA,TRBJ2-3,TRBD1,CASSLAPNRGPLDTQYF,TGTGCCAGCAGCTTAGCCCCCAACAGGGGGCCTTTAGATACGCAGTATTTT
TRBV27,NA,TRBJ2-3,NA,CASSRRGRAPDTQYF,TGTGCCAGCAGTCGCCGGGGCAGGGCCCCAGATACGCAGTATTTT
TRBV7-3,many,TRBJ2-3,NA,CASSLASSTDTQYF,TGTGCCAGCAGCTTGGCGTCGAGCACAGATACGCAGTATTTT
TRBV7-9,NA,TRBJ1-1,NA,CASSLINTEAFF,TGTGCCAGCAGCTTGATTAACACTGAAGCTTTCTTT
TRBV25-1,few,TRBJ1-6,TRBD1,CASRRGTDSPLHF,TGTGCCAGCAGGAGGGGGACAGATTCACCCCTCCACTTT
TRBV20-1,NA,TRBJ2-5,NA,CSAREVQETQYF,TGCAGTGCTAGAGAAGTCCAAGAGACCCAGTACTTC
TRBV11-2,NA,TRBJ1-1,NA,CASSPAGRVGTEAFF,TGTGCCAGCAGCCCCGCCGGGAGGGTAGGCACTGAAGCTTTCTTT
TRBV12-5,NA,TRBJ2-3,NA,CASGLYTDTQYF,TGTGCTAGTGGTTTGTACACAGATACGCAGTATTTT
TRBV20-1,few,TRBJ2-1,NA,CSAGGSGVGYNEQFF,TGCAGTGCTGGGGGCAGCGGGGTTGGTTACAATGAGCAGTTCTTC
TRBV5-1,few,TRBJ2-5,NA,CASSVSGFYNEQYF,TGCGCCAGCTCGGTATCAGGGTTTTACAATGAGCAGTACTTC
TRBV29-1,NA,TRBJ1-1,NA,CSVEGRPGQNTEAFF,TGCAGCGTTGAAGGTAGGCCAGGACAGAACACTGAAGCTTTCTTT
TRBV25-1,NA,TRBJ2-6,TRBD2,CASSAGTSGYSGANVLTF,TGTGCCAGCAGTGCCGGGACTAGCGGATACTCTGGGGCCAACGTCCTGACTTTC
TRBV20-1,few,TRBJ2-5,NA,CSARAPPGGQETQYF,TGCAGTGCTAGAGCCCCACCCGGGGGGCAGGAGACCCAGTACTTC
TRBV5-1,many,TRBJ2-7,NA,CASSLEGRSSYEQYF,TGCGCCAGCAGCTTGGAGGGACGGAGCTCCTACGAGCAGTACTTC
TRBV3-1,NA,TRBJ2-1,TRBD2,CASSPLPGGGGYNEQFF,TGTGCCAGCAGCCCACTCCCCGGCGGGGGGGGGTACAATGAGCAGTTCTTC
TRBV4-3,NA,TRBJ1-6,TRBD1,CASSHDRVVNSPLHF,TGCGCCAGCAGCCACGACAGGGTTGTGAATTCACCCCTCCACTTT
TRBV5-1,NA,TRBJ2-1,NA,CASSLALGLPKEQFF,TGCGCCAGCAGCTTGGCCTTGGGACTTCCAAAGGAGCAGTTCTTC
TRBV9,few,TRBJ2-3,TRBD2,CASSVYGGSDTDTQYF,TGTGCCAGCAGCGTCTACGGGGGGTCGGACACAGATACGCAGTATTTT
TRBV6-6,few,TRBJ2-5,TRBD2,CASSGRRGEETQYF,TGTGCCAGCAGTGGGAGGCGGGGGGAAGAGACTCAGTACTTC
TRBV7-9,NA,TRBJ2-4,NA,CASSLEYREDIQYF,TGTGCCAGCAGCTTAGAGTACAGGGAAGACATTCAGTACTTC
TRBV6-5,NA,TRBJ2-7,NA,CASSYSSRSSYEQYF,TGTGCCAGCAGTTACTCCTCCAGGTCCTCCTACGAGCAGTACTTC
TRBV3-1,NA,TRBJ1-5,NA,CASSQEGDNQPQHF,TGTGCCAGCAGCCAAGAGGGGGACAATCAGCCCCAGCATTTT
TRBV21-1,NA,TRBJ1-6,NA,CASSKGCRRGNSPLHF,TGTGCCAGCAGCAAAGGCTGTAGAAGGGGTAATTCACCCCTCCACTTT
TRBV29-1,NA,TRBJ2-3,NA,CSVEHGAPDTDTQYF,TGCAGCGTTGAACATGGGGCCCCGGACACAGATACGCAGTATTTT
TRBV10-3,few,TRBJ2-1,TRBD2,CAISSGTSGYNEQFF,TGTGCCATCAGTTCCGGGACTAGCGGATACAATGAGCAGTTCTTC
TRBV7-8,NA,TRBJ1-1,NA,CASSSQAEAFF,TGTGCCAGCAGCTCGCAGGCTGAAGCTTTCTTT
TRBV20-1,few,TRBJ2-7,NA,CSALRVAHHGGYEQYF,TGCAGCGCCTTGCGGGTAGCGCACCATGGGGGCTACGAGCAGTACTTC
TRBV7-9,few,TRBJ2-3,NA,CASSLARRAVGSPGTDTQYF,TGTGCCAGCAGCTTAGCGCGTCGGGCAGTAGGATCTCCTGGCACAGATACGCAGTATTTT
TRBV7-2,NA,TRBJ1-2,NA,CASSLEWDNYGYTF,TGTGCCAGCAGCTTAGAATGGGATAACTATGGCTACACCTTC
TRBV6-6,few,TRBJ2-7,NA,CASRNRIGFYEQYF,TGTGCCAGCAGAAATAGGATCGGTTTCTACGAGCAGTACTTC
TRBV6-6,few,TRBJ2-2,NA,CASSWGYDGELFF,TGTGCCAGCAGTTGGGGGTATGACGGGGAGCTGTTTTTT
TRBV10-3,once,TRBJ2-7,NA,CAISDRVYEQYF,TGTGCCATCAGTGACAGGGTCTACGAGCAGTACTTC
TRBV7-9,NA,TRBJ1-2,TRBD1,CSSSRTGGTDYGYTF,TGTTCCAGCAGCCGGACAGGGGGCACGGACTATGGCTACACCTTC
TRBV6-6,NA,TRBJ2-3,NA,CASSSEQGLNTQYF,TGTGCCAGCAGCTCCGAACAGGGTCTGAATACGCAGTATTTT
TRBV4-2,few,TRBJ2-1,NA,CASSQALGGPYNEQFF,TGTGCCAGCAGCCAAGCTTTAGGGGGGCCCTACAATGAGCAGTTCTTC
TRBV2,few,TRBJ1-5,NA,CASRTDDGQHF,TGTGCCAGCAGGACCGATGATGGACAGCATTTT
TRBV12-3/TRBV12-4,NA,TRBJ2-3,TRBD1,CACRGQDRGDTQYF,TGTGCCTGCAGGGGCCAGGACAGGGGAGATACGCAGTATTTT
TRBV5-1,NA,TRBJ2-7,NA,CASREGLSGAPYEQYF,TGCGCCAGCAGAGAGGGTCTCAGCGGTGCCCCCTACGAGCAGTACTTC